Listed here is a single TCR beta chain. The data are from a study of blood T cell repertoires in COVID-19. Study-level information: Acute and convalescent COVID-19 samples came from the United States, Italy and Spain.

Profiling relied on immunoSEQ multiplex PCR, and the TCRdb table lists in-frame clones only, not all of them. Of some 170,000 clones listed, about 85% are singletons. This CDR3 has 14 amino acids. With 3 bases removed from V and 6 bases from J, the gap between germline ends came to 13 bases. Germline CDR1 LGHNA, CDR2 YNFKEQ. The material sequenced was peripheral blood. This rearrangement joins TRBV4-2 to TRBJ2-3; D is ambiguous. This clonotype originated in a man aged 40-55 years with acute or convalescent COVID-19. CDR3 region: CASSQASHMDTQYF. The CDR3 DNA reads TGTGCCAGCAGCCAGGCTTCCCATATGGATACGCAGTATTTT.